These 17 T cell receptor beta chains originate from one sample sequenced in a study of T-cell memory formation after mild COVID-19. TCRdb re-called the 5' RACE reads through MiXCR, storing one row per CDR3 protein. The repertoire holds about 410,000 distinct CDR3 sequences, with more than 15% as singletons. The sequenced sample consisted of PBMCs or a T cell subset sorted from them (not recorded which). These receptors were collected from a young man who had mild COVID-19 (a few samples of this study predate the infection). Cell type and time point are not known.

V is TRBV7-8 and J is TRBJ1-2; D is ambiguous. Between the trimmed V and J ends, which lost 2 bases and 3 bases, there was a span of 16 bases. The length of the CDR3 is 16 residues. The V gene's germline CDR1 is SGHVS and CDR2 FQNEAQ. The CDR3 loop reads CASSLKIPGGYYGYTF. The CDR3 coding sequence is TGTGCCAGCAGCTTAAAGATCCCGGGCGGGTACTATGGCTACACCTTC.

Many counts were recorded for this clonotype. The CDR3 here is CASSKPGGLGDTQYF. CDR3 in DNA: TGCGCCAGCAGCAAACCTGGGGGGCTGGGTGATACGCAGTATTTT. The chain has TRBV5-1 and TRBJ2-3; D possibly uses TRBD1 or TRBD2 (6 bases each). Deletions cut 4 bases from V and 6 bases from J, with 18 bases between. The CDR3 sequence is 15 residues long. Germline CDR1 and CDR2: SGHRS and YFSETQ. Filled out from reference TRBV5-1 and TRBJ2-3, the complete variable domain reads KAGVTQTPRYLIKTRGQQVTLSCSPISGHRSVSWYQQTPGQGLQFLFEYFSETQRNKGNFPGRFSGRQFSNSRSEMNVSTLELGDSALYLCASSKPGGLGDTQYFGPGTRLTVL.

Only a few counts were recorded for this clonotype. The DNA of the CDR3 is TGTGCCAGCAGCTTTACCGCAATAGGGCAGGGGGAGCACAATGAGCAGTTCTTC. Translation: CASSFTAIGQGEHNEQFF. V is TRBV7-9 and J is TRBJ2-1, with 7 bases that match TRBD1. There are 18 residues in the CDR3. Germline V gene sequence: CDR1 SEHNR, CDR2 FQNEAQ (reference sequence). Germline trimming cut 3 bases from V and 5 bases from J; bases unmatched to any gene: 16.

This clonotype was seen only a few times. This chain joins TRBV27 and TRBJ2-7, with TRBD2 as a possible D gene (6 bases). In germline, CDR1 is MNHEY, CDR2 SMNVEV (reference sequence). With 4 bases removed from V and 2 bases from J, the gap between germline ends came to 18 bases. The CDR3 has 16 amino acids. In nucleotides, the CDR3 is TGTGCCAGCAGTTCGATACACGGGGGACTTGCCTACGAGCAGTACTTC. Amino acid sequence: CASSSIHGGLAYEQYF.

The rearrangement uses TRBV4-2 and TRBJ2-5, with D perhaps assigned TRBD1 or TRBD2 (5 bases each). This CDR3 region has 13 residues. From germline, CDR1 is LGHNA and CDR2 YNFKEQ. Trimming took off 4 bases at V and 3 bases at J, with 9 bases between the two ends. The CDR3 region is CASSPVGEETQYF. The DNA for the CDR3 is TGTGCCAGCAGCCCAGTGGGGGAAGAGACCCAGTACTTC.

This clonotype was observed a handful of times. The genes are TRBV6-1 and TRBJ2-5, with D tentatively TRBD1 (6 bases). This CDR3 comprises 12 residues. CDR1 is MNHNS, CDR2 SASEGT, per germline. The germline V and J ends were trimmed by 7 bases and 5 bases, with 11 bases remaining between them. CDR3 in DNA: TGTGCCAGCACTCAGGGGTGGGAGACCCAGTACTTC. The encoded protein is CASTQGWETQYF.

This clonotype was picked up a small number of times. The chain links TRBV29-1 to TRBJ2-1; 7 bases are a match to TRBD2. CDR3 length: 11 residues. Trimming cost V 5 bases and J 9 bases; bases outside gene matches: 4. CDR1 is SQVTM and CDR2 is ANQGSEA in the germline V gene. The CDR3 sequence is CSVLSGVEQFF. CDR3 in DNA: TGCAGCGTTTTAAGCGGGGTTGAGCAGTTCTTC.

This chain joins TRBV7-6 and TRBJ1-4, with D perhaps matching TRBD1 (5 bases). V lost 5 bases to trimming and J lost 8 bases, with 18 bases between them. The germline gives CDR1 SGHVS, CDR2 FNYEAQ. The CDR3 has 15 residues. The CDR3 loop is CASSRLDNGGEKLFF. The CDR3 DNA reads TGTGCCAGCAGCCGCTTAGATAATGGGGGGGAAAAACTGTTTTTT.

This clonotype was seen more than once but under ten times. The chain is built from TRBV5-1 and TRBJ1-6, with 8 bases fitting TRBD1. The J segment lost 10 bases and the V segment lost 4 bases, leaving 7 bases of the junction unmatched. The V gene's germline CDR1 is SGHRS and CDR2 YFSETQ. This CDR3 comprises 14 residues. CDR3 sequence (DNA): TGCGCCAGCAGCAGCGGGACAGGACGGTCACCCCTCCACTTT. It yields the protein CASSSGTGRSPLHF.

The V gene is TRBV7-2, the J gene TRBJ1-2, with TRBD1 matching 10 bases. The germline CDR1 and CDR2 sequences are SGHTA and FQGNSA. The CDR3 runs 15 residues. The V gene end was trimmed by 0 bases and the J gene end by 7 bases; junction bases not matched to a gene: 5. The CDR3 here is CASSLAGTGVIGYTF. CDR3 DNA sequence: TGTGCCAGCAGCTTAGCGGGGACAGGGGTGATTGGCTACACCTTC.

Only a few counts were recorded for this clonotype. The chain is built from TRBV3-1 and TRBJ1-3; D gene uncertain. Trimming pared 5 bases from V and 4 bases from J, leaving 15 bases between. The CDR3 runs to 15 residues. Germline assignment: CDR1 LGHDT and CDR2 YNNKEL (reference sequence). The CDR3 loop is CASSTEGRLGNTIYF. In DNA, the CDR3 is TGTGCCAGCAGCACCGAAGGTCGCTTAGGAAACACCATATATTTT.

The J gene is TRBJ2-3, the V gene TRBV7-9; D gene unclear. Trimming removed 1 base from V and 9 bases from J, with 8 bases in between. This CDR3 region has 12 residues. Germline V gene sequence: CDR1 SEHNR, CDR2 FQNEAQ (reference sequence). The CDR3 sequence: CASSLVALTQYF. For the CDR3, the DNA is TGTGCCAGCAGCTTAGTGGCATTAACGCAGTATTTT.

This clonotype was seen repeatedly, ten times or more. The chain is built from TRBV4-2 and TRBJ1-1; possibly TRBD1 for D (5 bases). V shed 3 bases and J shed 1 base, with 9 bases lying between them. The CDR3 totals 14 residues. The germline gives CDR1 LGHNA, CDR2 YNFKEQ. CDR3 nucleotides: TGTGCCAGCAGCCACTTAGACAGGAACACTGAAGCTTTCTTT. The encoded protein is CASSHLDRNTEAFF.

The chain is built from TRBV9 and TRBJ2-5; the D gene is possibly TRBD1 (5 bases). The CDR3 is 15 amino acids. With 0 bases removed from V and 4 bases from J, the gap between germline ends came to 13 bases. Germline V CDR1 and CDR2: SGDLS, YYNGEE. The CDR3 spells CASSVGSRELETQYF. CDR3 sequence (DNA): TGTGCCAGCAGCGTAGGGAGCAGGGAATTAGAGACCCAGTACTTC.

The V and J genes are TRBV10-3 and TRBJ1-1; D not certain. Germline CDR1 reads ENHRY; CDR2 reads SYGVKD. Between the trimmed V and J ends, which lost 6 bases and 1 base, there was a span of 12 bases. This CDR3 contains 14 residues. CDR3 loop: CAIRETTRNTEAFF. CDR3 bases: TGTGCCATCAGGGAAACGACGAGGAACACTGAAGCTTTCTTT.

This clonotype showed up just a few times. CDR3 sequence (DNA): TGTGCCACCAGCAGTAGGGACAGCAACTATGGCTACACCTTC. Its protein is CATSSRDSNYGYTF. The rearrangement uses TRBV15 and TRBJ1-2; 7 nucleotides line up with TRBD1. The CDR3 covers 14 residues. With 3 bases clipped from V and 2 bases from J, the junction kept 3 bases outside the gene matches. Per the germline V gene, CDR1 is LNHNV and CDR2 is YYDKDF (reference sequence).

Here the CDR3 DNA reads TGCGCCAGCAGCTTCGGCGGGTCCAACACTGAAGCTTTCTTT. This translates into CASSFGGSNTEAFF. The chain uses TRBV5-1 and TRBJ1-1; D gene uncertain. V was shortened by 2 bases and J by 2 bases, with 10 bases between the two germline ends. The CDR3 runs to 14 residues. Germline V gives CDR1 SGHRS, CDR2 YFSETQ.